Below are 27 T cell receptor beta chains sequenced from a single sample in a study of T cell responses to AZD1222 COVID-19 vaccine. The method was immunoSEQ multiplex PCR; TCRdb's version includes in-frame clones alone and lacks a portion of them. Of 160,000 or so clones listed, 70% to 90% were seen once; the top ten hold 4% to 4.5%. This specimen was peripheral blood, taken 28 days after the second AZD1222 dose. These receptors came from an adult who received the AZD1222 COVID-19 vaccine.

This clone was recorded only once. J is TRBJ1-5 and V is TRBV5-1; perhaps TRBD1 as D (5 bases). V lost 4 bases, J lost 5 bases, and 19 bases lay in between. CDR1 is SGHRS and CDR2 is YFSETQ in the germline V gene. This CDR3 spans 16 amino acids. This CDR3 reads CASSEEPGQTYQPQHF. CDR3 nucleotide sequence: TGCGCCAGCAGCGAGGAACCGGGGCAGACCTATCAGCCCCAGCATTTT.

The V gene is TRBV5-1, the J gene TRBJ1-6, with TRBD1 as a possible D gene (5 bases). This CDR3 comprises 14 residues. Germline values: CDR1 SGHRS, CDR2 YFSETQ. The V gene lost 2 bases and the J gene lost 5 bases, with 8 bases spanning the gap. The CDR3 loop reads CASSLGTNNSPLHF. The CDR3 nucleotides read TGCGCCAGCAGCTTAGGGACCAATAATTCACCCCTCCACTTT.

The chain combines TRBV2 with TRBJ2-3; TRBD2 agrees at 7 bases. The CDR3 is made up of 16 amino acids. Trimming at V came to 2 bases and at J to 0 bases, leaving 5 bases not matched to a gene. Germline-derived CDR1 and CDR2 are SNHLY and FYNNEI. CDR3 DNA sequence: TGTGCCAGCAGTGAACGTGGGCGGGAGAGCACAGATACGCAGTATTTT. Protein product: CASSERGRESTDTQYF.

The chain combines TRBV19 with TRBJ2-1; 7 nucleotides agree with TRBD2. Germline CDR1 is LNHDA and CDR2 is SQIVND (reference sequence). The junction had 4 bases not matched to a gene; V was cut back by 4 bases and J by 7 bases. The CDR3 totals 13 residues. CDR3 sequence (DNA): TGTGCCAGTAGTAGCGGGAGCCGGAATGAGCAGTTCTTC. Residues: CASSSGSRNEQFF.

This chain uses TRBV9 with TRBJ1-1; no clear D gene. Trimming took 3 bases from V and 4 from J, leaving 10 bases between them. The CDR3 loop spans 13 amino acids. In germline, CDR1 is SGDLS, CDR2 YYNGEE. The CDR3, as DNA: TGTGCCAGCAGCGGATATCTCCTCACTGAAGCTTTCTTT. This translates into CASSGYLLTEAFF.

This chain connects TRBV9 to TRBJ2-1, with D hard to call. The CDR3 loop spans 14 amino acids. The V gene's germline CDR1 is SGDLS and CDR2 YYNGEE. The V end lost 6 bases, the J end lost 0 bases, and 10 bases lay between the germline ends. CDR3 sequence reads: CASKAGDSYNEQFF. CDR3 in DNA: TGTGCCAGCAAGGCAGGAGACTCCTACAATGAGCAGTTCTTC.

For this clone: Other DNA variants within this sample encode the same CDR3. V and J are TRBV7-2 and TRBJ2-7, with a tentative D call TRBD2 (6 bases). V was cut by 0 bases and J by 2 bases, with 8 bases left in between. Germline CDR1 is SGHTA and CDR2 is FQGNSA. CDR3 length: 14 amino acids. This chain's CDR3 is CASSLAGGTYEQYF. CDR3 bases: TGTGCCAGCAGCTTAGCGGGGGGAACCTACGAGCAGTACTTC.

This chain connects TRBV14 to TRBJ1-1; D is ambiguous. V lost 4 bases, J lost 6 bases, and 9 bases lay in between. The CDR3 extends over 12 amino acids. The germline V gene encodes CDR1 SGHDN and CDR2 FVKESK. As DNA, the CDR3 is TGTGCCAGCAGCCCAACGAGGGCTGAAGCTTTCTTT. It is translated as CASSPTRAEAFF.

The gene calls are TRBV7-9 and TRBJ2-2; 9 positions match TRBD2. V trimming: 1 base; J trimming: 4 bases; junction bases outside the gene matches: 4. CDR3 size: 16 residues. Germline loops: CDR1 SEHNR, CDR2 FQNEAQ (reference sequence). The CDR3 reads CASSLVRREGTGELFF. The CDR3 DNA follows: TGTGCCAGCAGCTTAGTCCGGCGGGAGGGCACCGGGGAGCTGTTTTTT. The full variable domain, in which reference TRBV7-9 and TRBJ2-2 provide the parts outside the CDR3, is DTGVSQNPRHKITKRGQNVTFRCDPISEHNRLYWYRQTLGQGPEFLTYFQNEAQLEKSRLLSDRFSAERPKGSFSTLEIQRTEQGDSAMYLCASSLVRREGTGELFFGEGSRLTVL.

The chain links TRBV5-1 to TRBJ1-2; no firm D call. Trimming left V 0 bases short and J 2 bases short, with 8 bases between. The CDR3 totals 14 residues. Per the germline V gene, CDR1 is SGHRS and CDR2 is YFSETQ. The CDR3 loop reads CASSLGAANYGYTF. CDR3 DNA sequence: TGCGCCAGCAGCTTGGGGGCAGCCAACTATGGCTACACCTTC.

In this sample, this clone turned up a few times. V gene TRBV5-1 combines with J gene TRBJ1-5; the D is unclear. V shed 0 bases and J shed 6 bases, with 7 bases lying between them. Germline V gene lookup returns CDR1 SGHRS and CDR2 YFSETQ. This CDR3 is built from 13 residues. In DNA form, the CDR3 reads TGCGCCAGCAGCTTGGATGGGAGTCAGCCCCAGCATTTT. Its translation is CASSLDGSQPQHF.

CDR3 DNA: TGTGCCACCAGCCCTGACGGCTTCTATGGCTACACCTTC. Translated, it gives CATSPDGFYGYTF. The V and J genes are TRBV24-1 and TRBJ1-2, with D uncertain. The CDR3 runs to 13 residues. Germline V lookup: CDR1 KGHDR, CDR2 SFDVKD. Trimming stripped 7 bases from V and 4 bases from J, with 12 bases between.

As DNA, the CDR3 is TGTGCCAGCTCACCCCGGCAGGGCTCCTATAATTCACCCCTCCACTTT. It encodes CASSPRQGSYNSPLHF. This sequence joins TRBV18 and TRBJ1-6; tentative D call: TRBD1 (5 bases). Germline CDR1 reads KGHSH; CDR2 reads LQKENI. This CDR3 contains 16 residues. Trimming took 3 bases from V and 0 from J, leaving 9 bases between them.

The chain carries TRBV29-1 and TRBJ2-7; 9 bases line up with TRBD2. The CDR3 has 14 amino acids. With V trimmed by 3 bases and J by 5 bases, 8 bases remained unmatched. Germline V gene sequence: CDR1 SQVTM, CDR2 ANQGSEA. In DNA, the CDR3 is TGCAGCGTTGAGGCGGGGACTAGCAAAGACGAGCAGTACTTC. This sequence encodes CSVEAGTSKDEQYF.

The J gene is TRBJ1-1, the V gene TRBV5-1; D remains ambiguous. V was clipped by 1 base and J by 8 bases, with 18 bases between them. The CDR3 sequence is 15 residues long. In germline, CDR1 is SGHRS, CDR2 YFSETQ. In DNA form, the CDR3 reads TGCGCCAGCAGCTTGAGCCCCATGGTGGGCAAGGAAGCTTTCTTT. Translated, it gives CASSLSPMVGKEAFF.

This clone was observed a single time. This chain links TRBV7-8 with TRBJ2-2; D gene ambiguous. This CDR3 region has 15 residues. The V end lost 2 bases, the J end lost 8 bases, and 15 bases lay between the germline ends. Germline-derived CDR1 and CDR2 are SGHVS and FQNEAQ. The CDR3 protein is CASSLLPVDGGELFF. DNA for the CDR3: TGTGCCAGCAGCTTACTCCCAGTGGACGGTGGGGAGCTGTTTTTT.

This chain uses TRBV19 with TRBJ1-1, with D perhaps matching TRBD1 (6 bases). Germline V gene lookup returns CDR1 LNHDA and CDR2 SQIVND (reference sequence). The V end was cut by 5 bases, the J end by 5 bases, with 15 bases between. The CDR3 has 14 residues. The DNA for the CDR3 is TGTGCCAGTAGTCTTTCAGGGGTTTGGACTGAAGCTTTCTTT. Translation gives CASSLSGVWTEAFF.

The J gene is TRBJ2-7, the V gene TRBV20-1, with TRBD2 matching 7 bases. The germline gives CDR1 DFQATT, CDR2 SNEGSKA (reference sequence). The ends lost 3 bases at V and 0 bases at J; junction bases unmatched: 2. The CDR3 has 13 residues. The CDR3 DNA is TGCAGTGCTAGTAGGACTAGCTCCTACGAGCAGTACTTC. Translating gives CSASRTSSYEQYF.

The chain is built from TRBV5-1 and TRBJ2-3, with a possible D match to TRBD1 (6 bases). Looked up from germline, CDR1 is SGHRS and CDR2 is YFSETQ. The CDR3 extends over 15 amino acids. V shed 2 bases and J shed 6 bases, with 16 bases lying between them. In DNA form, the CDR3 reads TGCGCCAGCAGCTTCGGGACACTCCCCGGGGATACGCAGTATTTT. It encodes CASSFGTLPGDTQYF.

The chain joins TRBV2 to TRBJ1-2; tentative D call: TRBD1 (5 bases). V lost 11 bases, J lost 4 bases, and 17 bases lay in between. Germline V gives CDR1 SNHLY, CDR2 FYNNEI. This CDR3 comprises 13 residues. The CDR3 DNA is TGTGCCCTTCGAAGGGGTCCCCTCTATGGCTACACCTTC. Protein sequence: CALRRGPLYGYTF.

This chain links TRBV9 with TRBJ1-6; TRBD1 is a possible D gene (5 bases). In germline, CDR1 is SGDLS, CDR2 YYNGEE. There are 14 residues in the CDR3. The V gene lost 3 bases and the J gene lost 14 bases, with 18 bases spanning the gap. The CDR3 here is CASSATTVRSTLHF. CDR3 nucleotide sequence: TGTGCCAGCAGCGCGACGACAGTTCGGTCGACCCTCCACTTT. Full variable domain (missing parts from reference TRBV9 and TRBJ1-6): DSGVTQTPKHLITATGQRVTLRCSPRSGDLSVYWYQQSLDQGLQFLIQYYNGEERAKGNILERFSAQQFPDLHSELNLSSLELGDSALYFCASSATTVRSTLHFGNGTRLTVT.

This clone is a singleton in its sample. The V call is TRBV9, the J call TRBJ1-2; a possible D gene is TRBD1 (5 bases). V lost 4 bases, J lost 2 bases, and 18 bases lay in between. Germline loops: CDR1 SGDLS, CDR2 YYNGEE. This CDR3 contains 16 residues. CDR3 DNA sequence: TGTGCCAGCAGCCCCTCGGTTAATGGGGCGAACTATGGCTACACCTTC. Its translation is CASSPSVNGANYGYTF.

The rearrangement joins TRBV5-3 to TRBJ1-5, with D maybe TRBD1 (5 bases). TRBV5-3 is treated as an ORF (open reading frame) with a function not yet certain. The CDR3 has 12 amino acids. The ends were cut back, 4 bases at V and 15 bases at J, with 17 bases in the middle. This CDR3 reads CARSDHRFRVHF. The DNA of the CDR3 is TGTGCCAGAAGCGACCACAGGTTCAGAGTGCATTTT.

The chain joins TRBV6-4 to TRBJ2-1; TRBD2 matches 11 bases. V dropped 4 bases and J dropped 6; count of bases not matched to a gene: 2. Germline-derived CDR1 and CDR2 are MRHNA and SNTAGT. This CDR3 comprises 14 residues. The CDR3 protein is CASSVSGGANEQFF. CDR3 bases: TGTGCCAGCAGTGTTAGCGGGGGGGCCAATGAGCAGTTCTTC.

The V gene is TRBV4-1, the J gene TRBJ2-7; D possibly uses TRBD1 or TRBD2 (5 bases each). Trimming left V 3 bases short and J 1 base short, with 13 bases between. Germline V gives CDR1 MGHRA, CDR2 YSYEKL. The CDR3 is 15 amino acids. CDR3 DNA: TGCGCCAGCAGCCATGCACAGGAGGCTTCCTACGAGCAGTACTTC. Translation: CASSHAQEASYEQYF.

This chain connects TRBV24-1 to TRBJ1-2; D is ambiguous. The germline V and J ends were trimmed by 5 bases and 0 bases, with 12 bases remaining between them. CDR1 and CDR2 (germline): KGHDR, SFDVKD. CDR3 length: 15 residues. CDR3 protein: CATSVYKRANYGYTF. CDR3 coding DNA: TGTGCCACCAGTGTTTACAAGAGAGCTAACTATGGCTACACCTTC.

The chain combines TRBV7-9 with TRBJ1-3, with 7 positions matching TRBD1. V was clipped by 3 bases and J by 4 bases; unmatched bases: 9. The CDR3 spans 16 residues. Germline lookup yields CDR1 SEHNR and CDR2 FQNEAQ (reference sequence). As DNA, the CDR3 is TGTGCCAGCAGCTTGGGAGCAGGGGGACCCGGAAACACCATATATTTT. This gives the protein CASSLGAGGPGNTIYF.